The 27 T cell receptor beta chains reported below all come from one sample, sequenced in a study of T-cell reconstitution after alpha-beta-depleted transplantation in children. Researchers prepared the TCRbeta library using unique molecular identifiers, the study reports. MiXCR, run by TCRdb on the PCR reads, gives a single entry per CDR3 protein. Here the sample spans 700,000 or so distinct CDR3 sequences, about an eighth being singletons. The sample consisted of PBMCs, taken before TCRalphabeta/CD19-depleted stem cell transplant. All receptors come from a girl aged 2 to 10 with congenital amegakaryocytic thrombocytopenia, due to receive a stem cell transplant.

This clonotype was detected many times. The rearrangement links TRBV7-8 to TRBJ2-6; no clear D gene. The CDR3 runs 16 residues. V was shortened by 6 bases and J by 1 base, with 13 bases between the two germline ends. The germline gives CDR1 SGHVS, CDR2 FQNEAQ. The CDR3 sequence: CASSTERISGANVLTF. The CDR3 region has the DNA TGTGCCAGCAGTACAGAAAGAATTTCTGGGGCCAACGTCCTGACTTTC.

This clonotype was recorded at least ten times. The V and J genes are TRBV20-1 and TRBJ2-2; no definite D call. This CDR3 region has 14 residues. The V and J ends lost 4 bases and 2 bases respectively, with 11 bases between them. Germline V gives CDR1 DFQATT, CDR2 SNEGSKA (reference sequence). The CDR3 DNA sequence: TGCAGTGCTACTTCCGACTTTAACACCGGGGAGCTGTTTTTT. The encoded protein is CSATSDFNTGELFF.

This clonotype was recorded many times. The chain carries TRBV20-1 and TRBJ2-7; D is perhaps TRBD2 (5 bases). The CDR3 is 12 residues long. The germline V and J ends were trimmed by 2 bases and 2 bases, with 7 bases remaining between them. Germline CDR1 DFQATT, CDR2 SNEGSKA (reference sequence). CDR3 in amino acids: CSARSGAYEQYF. The CDR3, as DNA: TGCAGTGCTAGAAGCGGAGCCTACGAGCAGTACTTC.

This clonotype occurred many times. The chain couples TRBV9 to TRBJ2-2, with D unresolved. Trimming left V 5 bases short and J 0 bases short, with 11 bases between. Germline V gene data show CDR1 as SGDLS and CDR2 as YYNGEE. The CDR3 has 15 residues. The CDR3 spells CASRPGAPNTGELFF. The CDR3, as DNA: TGTGCCAGCAGACCGGGCGCACCGAACACCGGGGAGCTGTTTTTT.

This clonotype was detected only a few times. V is TRBV5-1 and J is TRBJ2-3, with 8 nucleotides matching TRBD1. Trimming at V came to 4 bases and at J to 7 bases, leaving 8 bases not matched to a gene. This CDR3 has 14 amino acids. The V gene's germline CDR1 is SGHRS and CDR2 YFSETQ. CDR3 amino acids: CASSRGQGAHTQYF. The DNA of the CDR3 is TGCGCCAGCAGCCGCGGGCAGGGGGCCCATACGCAGTATTTT.

To note about this clonotype: Since a much larger clone is just one base distant, this may be a read error. The chain employs TRBV6-5 and TRBJ2-1, with D tentatively TRBD2 (6 bases). This CDR3 has 12 amino acids. Germline V CDR1 and CDR2: MNHEY, SVGAGI. The DNA of the CDR3 is TGTCCCACCCGACTAGGCGACAATGAGCAGTTCTTC. Protein product: CPTRLGDNEQFF.

There are many counts of this clonotype. The rearrangement joins TRBV20-1 to TRBJ2-7, with D tentatively TRBD1 (6 bases). V dropped 0 bases and J dropped 2 bases, with 11 bases sitting between them. Germline V gives CDR1 DFQATT, CDR2 SNEGSKA (reference sequence). This CDR3 contains 14 residues. For the CDR3, the DNA is TGCAGTGCTAGAGAGAAAGGGGGAACCTACGAGCAGTACTTC. This gives the protein CSAREKGGTYEQYF.

This clonotype was observed at least ten times. The CDR3 protein is CASSLSSDDTQYF. In DNA form, the CDR3 reads TGTGCCAGCAGTTTATCTTCCGATGATACGCAGTATTTT. This chain connects TRBV12-3 or TRBV12-4 to TRBJ2-3; no definite D call. Trimming cost V 2 bases and J 6 bases, with 9 bases left between them. The CDR3 loop spans 13 amino acids.

This clonotype turned up a few times. The chain joins TRBV20-1 to TRBJ2-3; TRBD2 matches 9 bases. Trimming at V came to 4 bases and at J to 2 bases, leaving 13 bases not matched to a gene. Looked up from germline, CDR1 is DFQATT and CDR2 is SNEGSKA (reference sequence). The CDR3 has 17 amino acids. CDR3 DNA: TGCAGTGCTATCCCTAGCGGGATCGGGAGGTTCACAGATACGCAGTATTTT. This translates into CSAIPSGIGRFTDTQYF.

This clonotype was recorded a few times. The chain combines TRBV12-3 or TRBV12-4 with TRBJ2-5; D is possibly TRBD1 (6 bases). CDR3 length: 13 amino acids. Between the trimmed V and J ends, which lost 7 bases and 3 bases, there was a span of 12 bases. The CDR3 nucleotides are TGTGCCAGCACCCGGGACAACAAAGAGACCCAGTACTTC. Protein sequence: CASTRDNKETQYF.

This clonotype was seen many times. This rearrangement joins TRBV12-3 or TRBV12-4 to TRBJ2-5; no definite D call. V lost 5 bases, J lost 3 bases, and 4 bases lay in between. The CDR3 consists of 11 residues. The CDR3 sequence: CASSTEETQYF. CDR3 DNA: TGTGCCAGCAGTACGGAAGAGACCCAGTACTTC.

The CDR3, as DNA: TGCGCCAGCAGCTCCCTTAGGGGAGGAGATACGCAGTATTTT. This translates into CASSSLRGGDTQYF. The genes are TRBV5-1 and TRBJ2-3; a weak D match, TRBD2 (6 bases). V lost 3 bases and J lost 5, with 13 bases in between. The CDR3 runs to 14 residues. Germline CDR1 SGHRS, CDR2 YFSETQ.

The chain employs TRBV28 and TRBJ1-5; D gene unclear. The ends were cut back, 6 bases at V and 5 bases at J, with 17 bases in the middle. This CDR3 is 15 amino acids long. Per germline, CDR1 MDHEN and CDR2 SYDVKM. The CDR3 bases are TGTGCCAGCAGAAACCCGGGCGGGGTTCATCAGCCCCAGCATTTT. Its translation: CASRNPGGVHQPQHF.

The chain couples TRBV19 to TRBJ2-7; the D is unclear. The germline V gene encodes CDR1 LNHDA and CDR2 SQIVND (reference sequence). The CDR3 sequence is 12 residues long. V was clipped by 9 bases and J by 2 bases, with 11 bases between them. This CDR3 reads CARTPSPYEQYF. Here the CDR3 DNA reads TGTGCCAGGACCCCCAGCCCCTACGAGCAGTACTTC.

Many counts were recorded for this clonotype. This chain uses TRBV20-1 with TRBJ2-1; D possibly corresponds to TRBD2 (6 bases). V was cut by 3 bases and J by 6 bases, with 9 bases left in between. Germline V gene sequence: CDR1 DFQATT, CDR2 SNEGSKA (reference sequence). The CDR3 sequence is 12 residues long. The CDR3 sequence is CSASGSINEQFF. The CDR3 DNA is TGCAGTGCTAGCGGGAGCATCAATGAGCAGTTCTTC.

The table lists this clonotype with many counts. The rearrangement joins TRBV6-1 to TRBJ1-2, with D possibly TRBD1 on 6 matching bases. The germline V gene has CDR1 MNHNS and CDR2 SASEGT. Trimming removed 9 bases at V and 5 bases at J, with 19 bases between. The CDR3 runs 14 residues. CDR3 DNA sequence: TGTGCCAGTAGCGGAGGGACACCTTTTTATGGCTACACCTTC. This codes for CASSGGTPFYGYTF.

This clonotype was detected ten times or more. The V and J genes are TRBV20-1 and TRBJ2-5; D is ambiguous. Germline V gene lookup returns CDR1 DFQATT and CDR2 SNEGSKA (reference sequence). Trimming shortened V by 0 bases and J by 5 bases, and 13 bases separated the two germline ends. The CDR3 is 14 amino acids. CDR3 in DNA: TGCAGTGCTAGAGACCCGCTCCCGAGGGAGACCCAGTACTTC. It encodes CSARDPLPRETQYF.

On this clonotype itself: This probably arose from a read error, given a far larger clone one base away. CDR3 in amino acids: CSVATGELFF. CDR3 nucleotides: TGCAGCGTTGCCACCGGGGAGCTGTTTTTT. The V call is TRBV29-1, the J call TRBJ2-2; D gene ambiguous. Germline V gene lookup returns CDR1 SQVTM and CDR2 ANQGSEA. The CDR3 totals 10 residues. The V end lost 4 bases, the J end lost 4 bases, and 1 base lay between the germline ends.

This clonotype was seen only a few times. The V call is TRBV20-1, the J call TRBJ2-3; D not certain. The CDR3 covers 10 residues. Germline-derived CDR1 and CDR2 are DFQATT and SNEGSKA (reference sequence). The CDR3 DNA follows: TGCAGCCCAGGCCCCAATACGCAGTATTTT. It is translated as CSPGPNTQYF.

This clonotype has a handful of counts. V usage is TRBV2 and J usage is TRBJ1-4; TRBD1 matches 7 bases. Germline V gene data show CDR1 as SNHLY and CDR2 as FYNNEI. This CDR3 is 12 amino acids long. Germline trimming cut 6 bases from V and 8 bases from J; bases unmatched to any gene: 3. The CDR3 DNA reads as TGTGCCAGCAGCGGACAGGAAGAAAAACTGTTTTTT. Its translation: CASSGQEEKLFF.

This clonotype appeared many times. This rearrangement joins TRBV4-1 to TRBJ2-2; TRBD1 matches at 10 bases. The CDR3 runs 15 residues. The trim removed 8 bases at V and 7 bases at J, leaving 10 bases unmatched. Per the germline V gene, CDR1 is MGHRA and CDR2 is YSYEKL. The CDR3 sequence is CASGTGVLMIGELFF. CDR3 nucleotide sequence: TGCGCCAGCGGGACAGGGGTTTTAATGATCGGGGAGCTGTTTTTT.

This clonotype has at least ten counts. CDR3 residues: CASSPGLAGVAYNEQFF. The CDR3 coding sequence is TGCGCCAGCAGCCCCGGACTAGCGGGAGTCGCGTACAATGAGCAGTTCTTC. The V and J genes are TRBV5-1 and TRBJ2-1, with 13 positions matching TRBD2. Germline V gene data show CDR1 as SGHRS and CDR2 as YFSETQ. The V gene end was trimmed by 4 bases and the J gene end by 4 bases; junction bases not matched to a gene: 8. The CDR3 loop spans 17 amino acids.

The chain is built from TRBV20-1 and TRBJ2-1; 9 bases are shared with TRBD2. The CDR3 is 15 amino acids. Germline CDR1 is DFQATT and CDR2 is SNEGSKA (reference sequence). V shed 2 bases and J 5 bases; nucleotides not matched to a gene: 7. The CDR3 here is CSARKTGLANNEQFF. For the CDR3, the DNA is TGCAGTGCTAGAAAAACGGGACTAGCCAACAATGAGCAGTTCTTC.

The gene calls are TRBV5-1 and TRBJ2-3, with D perhaps TRBD1 or TRBD2 (5 bases each). The germline V gene encodes CDR1 SGHRS and CDR2 YFSETQ. The CDR3 extends over 15 amino acids. Trimming pared 4 bases from V and 2 bases from J, leaving 14 bases between. The CDR3 bases are TGCGCCAGCAGCAATGCTCGGGACCCCACAGATACGCAGTATTTT. Translation: CASSNARDPTDTQYF.

This clonotype was picked up a small number of times. This sequence may be a read error, since a much larger clone differs from it by one base. This chain links TRBV5-1 with TRBJ2-7; D unresolved. In germline, CDR1 is SGHRS, CDR2 YFSETQ. V shed 0 bases and J shed 0 bases, with 7 bases lying between them. The length of the CDR3 is 14 residues. The CDR3 DNA reads TGCGCCAGCAGCTTGGAGCCTAGCTCCTACGAGCAGTACTTC. Translating gives CASSLEPSSYEQYF.

Comments on this clonotype: Just one base apart from a much larger clone, this may be a read error. The chain is built from TRBV10-3 and TRBJ2-5; no definite D call. This CDR3 region has 11 residues. Looked up from germline, CDR1 is ENHRY and CDR2 is SYGVKD. The CDR3 reads CAIRKQETQCF. The CDR3 DNA reads TGTGCCATCAGGAAGCAAGAGACCCAGTGCTTC.

This clonotype has at least ten counts. The J gene is TRBJ2-3, the V gene TRBV29-1; D possibly corresponds to TRBD1 (5 bases). V lost 8 bases to trimming and J lost 2 bases, with 14 bases between them. The CDR3 loop spans 13 amino acids. The germline V gene encodes CDR1 SQVTM and CDR2 ANQGSEA. Written as DNA, the CDR3 is TGCAGCCTCCCGGACAAAAACACAGATACGCAGTATTTT. Its protein is CSLPDKNTDTQYF.